These 30 T cell receptor beta chains came from one sample sequenced in a study of cytomegalovirus exposure and HLA in healthy donors. Vbeta (60) and Jbeta (13) primers were used in the PCR. Profiling relied on immunoSEQ multiplex PCR, and the TCRdb table lists in-frame clones only, not all of them. Seen here are roughly 140,000 clones, over 60% observed once, and the top ten hold less than 3.5%. Sequenced sample: PBMCs. These receptors all come from a woman in her 30s in good health and CMV-seropositive.

The chain couples TRBV30 to TRBJ1-1; a weak D match, TRBD1 (5 bases). Germline V gene lookup returns CDR1 GTSNPN and CDR2 SVGIG (reference sequence). Trimming shortened V by 2 bases and J by 8 bases, and 15 bases separated the two germline ends. The CDR3 is 13 amino acids. The CDR3 loop is CAWSLTTETEAFF. The DNA of the CDR3 is TGTGCCTGGAGTTTAACGACAGAGACAGAAGCTTTCTTT.

This clone came up once. The CDR3 loop is CASSLGVLGLNTEAFF. In DNA, the CDR3 is TGTGCCAGCAGCTTAGGGGTTCTGGGCTTGAACACTGAAGCTTTCTTT. The chain combines TRBV13 with TRBJ1-1; D is unresolved. With 0 bases removed from V and 0 bases from J, the gap between germline ends came to 11 bases. The CDR3 consists of 16 residues. CDR1 PRHDT and CDR2 FYEKMQ come from the germline V gene (reference sequence).

V is TRBV4-2 and J is TRBJ2-5, with 14 bases that match TRBD2. The CDR3 is 16 residues long. CDR1 and CDR2 (germline): LGHNA, YNFKEQ. J was trimmed by 5 bases and V by 0 bases; bases with no gene match: 2. CDR3 DNA: TGTGCCAGCAGCCAAGAGACTAGCGGGAGGGCGGAGACCCAGTACTTC. It is translated as CASSQETSGRAETQYF.

The gene calls are TRBV19 and TRBJ1-2; TRBD1 might be the D (5 bases). This CDR3 is 14 amino acids long. Germline V lookup: CDR1 LNHDA, CDR2 SQIVND (reference sequence). V was cut by 0 bases and J by 13 bases, with 18 bases left in between. The CDR3 reads CASSIDREAGMGTF. The CDR3 region has the DNA TGTGCCAGTAGTATAGATCGGGAGGCAGGGATGGGCACCTTC.

V gene TRBV7-9 combines with J gene TRBJ1-4; no definite D call. Between the trimmed V and J ends, which lost 10 bases and 0 bases, there was a span of 12 bases. The CDR3 totals 14 residues. CDR1 and CDR2 (germline): SEHNR, FQNEAQ (reference sequence). CDR3 sequence reads: CATWEIATNEKLFF. The CDR3 DNA follows: TGTGCCACTTGGGAGATCGCAACTAATGAAAAACTGTTTTTT.

The J gene is TRBJ2-7, the V gene TRBV29-1, with 8 nucleotides matching TRBD1. The germline gives CDR1 SQVTM, CDR2 ANQGSEA. V shed 3 bases, J shed 3 bases, and the junction held 4 bases outside the gene matches. The CDR3 spans 13 residues. The CDR3 reads CSVDPGTGYEQYF. Written as DNA, the CDR3 is TGCAGCGTTGACCCCGGGACAGGCTACGAGCAGTACTTC.

The V call is TRBV6-4, the J call TRBJ2-3, with D possibly being TRBD1 (5 bases). V lost 9 bases to trimming and J lost 7 bases, with 20 bases between them. This CDR3 contains 14 residues. Germline V CDR1 and CDR2: MRHNA, SNTAGT. CDR3 DNA: TGTGCCAGTCGGTTGGACACATTAAGACATACGCAGTATTTT. Translation gives CASRLDTLRHTQYF.

The CDR3 DNA reads TGTGCCAGCAGCATCCGACAGGCTATAACGGAGACCCAGTACTTC. Its protein product is CASSIRQAITETQYF. The gene calls are TRBV11-3 and TRBJ2-5; TRBD1 might be the D (6 bases). The CDR3 consists of 15 residues. Trimming removed 5 bases at V and 5 bases at J, with 18 bases between. Germline lookup yields CDR1 SGHNT and CDR2 YENEEA.

The chain employs TRBV7-9 and TRBJ2-3; a possible D gene is TRBD2 (6 bases). V lost 0 bases to trimming and J lost 2 bases, with 12 bases between them. The CDR3 contains 16 residues. Per germline, CDR1 SEHNR and CDR2 FQNEAQ (reference sequence). In DNA form, the CDR3 reads TGTGCCAGCAGCTTAGCATTGGAGGGGTTCACAGATACGCAGTATTTT. It translates to CASSLALEGFTDTQYF. Using reference TRBV7-9 and TRBJ2-3 for the parts outside the CDR3, the full variable domain is DTGVSQNPRHKITKRGQNVTFRCDPISEHNRLYWYRQTLGQGPEFLTYFQNEAQLEKSRLLSDRFSAERPKGSFSTLEIQRTEQGDSAMYLCASSLALEGFTDTQYFGPGTRLTVL.

The chain joins TRBV19 to TRBJ1-4; maybe TRBD1 (6 bases). Trimming removed 4 bases at V and 8 bases at J, with 11 bases between. The CDR3 is 13 residues long. Germline V gene lookup returns CDR1 LNHDA and CDR2 SQIVND (reference sequence). CDR3 sequence (DNA): TGTGCCAGTAGTACCCGGACAGTGGAAAAACTGTTTTTT. It translates to CASSTRTVEKLFF.

The chain employs TRBV5-1 and TRBJ1-1; 7 nucleotides match TRBD1. The CDR3 is made up of 13 amino acids. The germline V gene has CDR1 SGHRS and CDR2 YFSETQ. Trimming removed 3 bases from V and 3 bases from J; junction bases left unmatched: 2. In DNA, the CDR3 is TGCGCCAGCAGCTATGGACAGGACACTGAAGCTTTCTTT. It translates to CASSYGQDTEAFF. Using reference TRBV5-1 and TRBJ1-1 for the parts outside the CDR3, the full variable domain is KAGVTQTPRYLIKTRGQQVTLSCSPISGHRSVSWYQQTPGQGLQFLFEYFSETQRNKGNFPGRFSGRQFSNSRSEMNVSTLELGDSALYLCASSYGQDTEAFFGQGTRLTVV.

This sequence joins TRBV5-4 and TRBJ2-1; D is unresolved. The ends were cut back, 4 bases at V and 5 bases at J, with 13 bases in the middle. Germline V gene data show CDR1 as SGHNT and CDR2 as YYREEE (reference sequence). This CDR3 spans 14 amino acids. The CDR3 protein is CASSTLARNNEQFF. For the CDR3, the DNA is TGTGCCAGCAGCACCCTCGCCAGAAACAATGAGCAGTTCTTC.

This chain joins TRBV5-4 and TRBJ1-3; 10 bases match TRBD1. Germline values: CDR1 SGHNT, CDR2 YYREEE (reference sequence). This CDR3 contains 15 residues. Germline trimming cut 4 bases from V and 4 bases from J; bases unmatched to any gene: 5. The CDR3 sequence: CASSRDRGRGNTIYF. The CDR3 DNA follows: TGTGCCAGCAGCCGCGACAGGGGGCGAGGAAACACCATATATTTT.

This clone was observed a few times. This CDR3 is also generated by other DNA sequences in the sample. This chain uses TRBV10-2 with TRBJ2-7; 8 bases map to TRBD2. This CDR3 is 12 amino acids long. J was trimmed by 6 bases and V by 6 bases; bases with no gene match: 4. The germline CDR1 and CDR2 sequences are WSHSY and SAAADI. The CDR3 sequence: CASSGRAGEQYF. The CDR3 nucleotides read TGCGCCAGCAGCGGGAGGGCGGGCGAGCAGTACTTC.

This clone has a single count. The chain recombines TRBV5-1 with TRBJ2-3; 10 bases are a match to TRBD1. Losses at the gene ends were 6 bases for V and 6 bases for J; bases not matched to a gene: 10. The germline CDR1 and CDR2 sequences are SGHRS and YFSETQ. The CDR3 spans 15 residues. The CDR3 here is CASTPGTGDFDTQYF. CDR3 coding DNA: TGCGCCAGCACTCCCGGGACAGGGGATTTTGATACGCAGTATTTT.

The CDR3 sequence is CATSRGKRETQYF. As DNA, the CDR3 is TGTGCCACCAGCAGAGGCAAGCGGGAGACCCAGTACTTC. The chain uses TRBV15 and TRBJ2-5; possible D gene TRBD2, 5 bases. The V end lost 1 base, the J end lost 5 bases, and 8 bases lay between the germline ends. There are 13 residues in the CDR3. Germline lookup yields CDR1 LNHNV and CDR2 YYDKDF (reference sequence). Complete variable domain (other parts from reference TRBV15 and TRBJ2-5): DAMVIQNPRYQVTQFGKPVTLSCSQTLNHNVMYWYQQKSSQAPKLLFHYYDKDFNNEADTPDNFQSRRPNTSFCFLDIRSPGLGDTAMYLCATSRGKRETQYFGPGTRLLVL.

This sequence joins TRBV9 and TRBJ2-6, with 8 bases lining up with TRBD1. The CDR3 is made up of 17 amino acids. Germline assignment: CDR1 SGDLS and CDR2 YYNGEE. V was clipped by 5 bases and J by 2 bases; unmatched bases: 9. The CDR3 coding sequence is TGTGCCAGCAGGGCTACCTTACAGGGGGCTGGGGCCAACGTCCTGACTTTC. Translating it yields CASRATLQGAGANVLTF.

Regarding this clone: The junction departs from the called germline gene at one end, perhaps through a read error. This sequence joins TRBV5-1 and TRBJ2-2; tentatively, D is TRBD2 (6 bases). Germline CDR1 SGHRS, CDR2 YFSETQ. This CDR3 region has 14 residues. The CDR3 region is CASSPATSTGELFF. The CDR3 nucleotides read TGCGCCAGCAGCCCCGCTACTAGCACCGGAGAGCTGTTTTTT.

The gene calls are TRBV5-6 and TRBJ2-1, with D perhaps matching TRBD2 (6 bases). The CDR3 runs to 15 residues. V was shortened by 4 bases and J by 9 bases, with 20 bases between the two germline ends. Germline V gives CDR1 SGHDT, CDR2 YYEEEE. As DNA, the CDR3 is TGTGCCAGCAGCCCAACGCCGGGGAGGCCCGCTGAGCAGTTCTTC. This codes for CASSPTPGRPAEQFF.

The rearrangement uses TRBV29-1 and TRBJ2-5; 9 bases are shared with TRBD2. V lost 3 bases, J lost 2 bases, and 13 bases stayed unmatched. Germline-derived CDR1 and CDR2 are SQVTM and ANQGSEA. The CDR3 length is 17 residues. CDR3: CSVERGQLAGIQETQYF. CDR3 nucleotide sequence: TGCAGCGTTGAGAGGGGGCAGCTAGCGGGGATACAAGAGACCCAGTACTTC.

This rearrangement joins TRBV19 to TRBJ2-2; D is unclear. The CDR3 extends over 16 amino acids. Trimming cost V 3 bases and J 6 bases, with 17 bases left between them. The V gene's germline CDR1 is LNHDA and CDR2 SQIVND (reference sequence). CDR3 protein: CASSIVVAIPAGELFF. In DNA, the CDR3 is TGTGCCAGTAGTATCGTAGTTGCGATACCGGCCGGGGAGCTGTTTTTT.

This rearrangement joins TRBV28 to TRBJ1-1; tentative D call: TRBD1 (5 bases). This CDR3 is built from 14 residues. V lost 1 base and J 6 bases, leaving 12 bases between the germline ends. The germline gives CDR1 MDHEN, CDR2 SYDVKM. The CDR3 reads CASSLSQGISEAFF. CDR3 nucleotides: TGTGCCAGCAGTTTATCCCAGGGCATATCTGAAGCTTTCTTT.

V is TRBV6-1 and J is TRBJ2-7; 8 positions agree with TRBD1. Trimming removed 3 bases from V and 4 bases from J; junction bases left unmatched: 8. The CDR3 is made up of 15 amino acids. The V gene's germline CDR1 is MNHNS and CDR2 SASEGT. The DNA of the CDR3 is TGTGCCAGCAGTGACAAGCCGGGACAGGAGTACGAGCAGTACTTC. Translation: CASSDKPGQEYEQYF.

V usage is TRBV2 and J usage is TRBJ2-7; tentatively, D is TRBD2 (5 bases). This CDR3 comprises 12 residues. The V gene lost 6 bases and the J gene lost 5 bases, with 11 bases spanning the gap. Germline loops: CDR1 SNHLY, CDR2 FYNNEI. The CDR3 loop reads CASSETGNEQYF. The DNA of the CDR3 is TGTGCCAGCAGCGAGACCGGGAACGAGCAGTACTTC.

This clone was counted once. The V and J genes are TRBV9 and TRBJ2-2, with a possible D match to TRBD2 (5 bases). Germline lookup yields CDR1 SGDLS and CDR2 YYNGEE. V dropped 3 bases and J dropped 3 bases, with 12 bases sitting between them. The CDR3 sequence is 15 residues long. CDR3 sequence: CASSEGESYTGELFF. DNA for the CDR3: TGTGCCAGCAGCGAGGGAGAGAGCTACACCGGGGAGCTGTTTTTT. Using reference TRBV9 and TRBJ2-2 for the parts outside the CDR3, the full variable domain is DSGVTQTPKHLITATGQRVTLRCSPRSGDLSVYWYQQSLDQGLQFLIQYYNGEERAKGNILERFSAQQFPDLHSELNLSSLELGDSALYFCASSEGESYTGELFFGEGSRLTVL.

The chain carries TRBV19 and TRBJ1-3, with D maybe TRBD1 (6 bases). The CDR3 loop spans 15 amino acids. V lost 11 bases, J lost 3 bases, and 20 bases lay in between. Germline-derived CDR1 and CDR2 are LNHDA and SQIVND (reference sequence). CDR3 nucleotides: TGTGCCGCCACCCCCGGGGGGGGCTTTGGAAACACCATATATTTT. It encodes CAATPGGGFGNTIYF. Variable domain in full (rest from reference TRBV19 and TRBJ1-3): DGGITQSPKYLFRKEGQNVTLSCEQNLNHDAMYWYRQDPGQGLRLIYYSQIVNDFQKGDIAEGYSVSREKKESFPLTVTSAQKNPTAFYLCAATPGGGFGNTIYFGEGSWLTVV.

The chain uses TRBV4-1 and TRBJ2-7; no clear D. This CDR3 region has 16 residues. Germline V gene data show CDR1 as MGHRA and CDR2 as YSYEKL. V was cut by 0 bases and J by 4 bases, with 16 bases left in between. CDR3 sequence reads: CASSQESRHTEYEQYF. CDR3 nucleotide sequence: TGCGCCAGCAGCCAAGAGTCCCGCCATACAGAATACGAGCAGTACTTC.

This chain joins TRBV20-1 and TRBJ2-1, with unresolved D. Trimming took off 7 bases at V and 6 bases at J, with 7 bases between the two ends. Looked up from germline, CDR1 is DFQATT and CDR2 is SNEGSKA (reference sequence). This CDR3 comprises 10 residues. The CDR3 protein is CSVIGNEQFF. Here the CDR3 DNA reads TGCAGTGTGATCGGCAATGAGCAGTTCTTC.

The chain combines TRBV28 with TRBJ1-2; D possibly corresponds to TRBD1 (6 bases). The CDR3 consists of 14 residues. V lost 6 bases and J 0 bases, leaving 11 bases between the germline ends. Germline CDR1 and CDR2: MDHEN and SYDVKM. The CDR3 spells CASRPGQTNYGYTF. For the CDR3, the DNA is TGTGCCAGCAGGCCGGGACAAACTAACTATGGCTACACCTTC.

The rearrangement joins TRBV7-6 to TRBJ2-5; D possibly corresponds to TRBD1 (6 bases). The J call may be wrong; the DNA end is better matched by TRBJ2-7. The CDR3 is made up of 14 amino acids. Germline-derived CDR1 and CDR2 are SGHVS and FNYEAQ. The CDR3 is CASSFRQGTYEQYF. CDR3 sequence (DNA): TGTGCCAGCAGCTTCCGTCAGGGGACCTACGAGCAGTACTTC.